The rows below give T cell receptor beta chains drawn from one sample of a study of blood T cell repertoires in COVID-19. The protocol was immunoSEQ multiplex PCR, while the TCRdb copy is restricted to in-frame clones and leaves out a portion. The table lists approximately 290,000 clones, approximately 85% of them singletons. Sequencing input: PBMCs or T cells enriched from blood (not recorded which). The origin of the receptors is a woman aged 25 to 39 who had recovered from COVID-19. CDR3s include the opening cysteine and the closing phenylalanine or tryptophan. Rows may omit the clone size; those that give it use once, few, many or a size class.

j_call: TRBJ1-1
clone_size: once
v_call: TRBV11-3
cdr3_aa: CASSLDQGVRTEAFF

j_call: TRBJ2-1
clone_size: .
v_call: TRBV13
cdr3_aa: CASSFLFRSNEQFF

j_call: TRBJ2-7
clone_size: .
v_call: TRBV7-9
cdr3_aa: CASSLWTGGEEEQYF

j_call: TRBJ1-1
clone_size: .
v_call: TRBV2
cdr3_aa: CASSEAGKNTEAFF

j_call: TRBJ1-4
clone_size: .
v_call: TRBV5-1
cdr3_aa: CASSFGQGSEKLFF

j_call: TRBJ2-3
clone_size: .
v_call: TRBV6-5
cdr3_aa: CASSYPAGADTQYF

j_call: TRBJ1-3
clone_size: .
v_call: TRBV18
cdr3_aa: CASSLGTAGAGTTIYF

j_call: TRBJ1-5
clone_size: few
v_call: TRBV28
cdr3_aa: CASSFEENQPQHF

j_call: TRBJ1-1
clone_size: few
v_call: TRBV9
cdr3_aa: CASSVASVQTGGAFF

j_call: TRBJ2-1
clone_size: .
v_call: TRBV10-2
cdr3_aa: CASSLTGFDEQFF

j_call: TRBJ1-2
clone_size: .
v_call: TRBV10-3
cdr3_aa: CAISAAERDGYTF

j_call: TRBJ1-5
clone_size: .
v_call: TRBV6-1
cdr3_aa: CASSEAFGGSASQPQHF

j_call: TRBJ1-1
clone_size: few
v_call: TRBV11-2
cdr3_aa: CASSLLSTEAFF

j_call: TRBJ2-1
clone_size: .
v_call: TRBV27
cdr3_aa: CASGGAYNEQFF

j_call: TRBJ2-7
clone_size: .
v_call: TRBV6-6
cdr3_aa: CASSPRGFYDEQYF